This T cell receptor (beta chain) was identified during a study of CDR3 diversity in severe acne. This clonotype was seen many times. TCRdb re-called the PCR reads through MiXCR, storing one row per CDR3 protein. This sample yields almost 85,000 distinct CDR3 sequences, of which 51% are seen a single time; roughly an eighth belongs to the top ten. Germline V gene lookup returns CDR1 MDHEN and CDR2 SYDVKM. The CDR3 covers 14 residues. With 6 bases removed from V and 0 bases from J, the gap between germline ends came to 12 bases. Sequenced sample: blood. This receptor was taken from a male donor in good health, without acne. The chain has TRBV28 and TRBJ2-7; tentative D call: TRBD1 (6 bases). The CDR3 DNA sequence: TGTGCCAGCAGCGAAGGACAGCTCTCCTACGAGCAGTACTTC. It yields the protein CASSEGQLSYEQYF.